This T cell receptor beta chain was sequenced during a study of human T cells and chemical hapten exposure. This clonotype was seen repeatedly, ten times or more. The library put unique molecular identifiers onto individual cDNA molecules. In the original analysis: The number of TCRs in each sample had a median of 95,638 and spanned roughly 23,224 to 750,000. Each CDR3 protein gets one entry after TCRdb re-called the RACE reads with MiXCR. The V and J calls were not made by the authors but by TCRdb's processing. The sample shows about 50,000 distinct CDR3 sequences, 3.5% to 4.5% of them seen only once. Time point of the sample: healthy volunteer bleed at 2 weeks. The template was total RNA from unfractionated whole blood. The CDR3 contains 14 residues. V was clipped by 1 base and J by 8 bases, with 13 bases between them. CDR1 is SGDLS and CDR2 is YYNGEE in the germline V gene.

This clonotype originated in a female donor in good health. Some clones in this sample may be carry-over from other donors' samples. The sequenced sample consisted of whole blood. The chain joins TRBV9 to TRBJ2-1; either TRBD1 or TRBD2 may fit D (7 bases each). In DNA, the CDR3 is TGTGCCAGCAGCGTAAGACAGGGAGGGGATGAGCAGTTCTTC. Translating it yields CASSVRQGGDEQFF.